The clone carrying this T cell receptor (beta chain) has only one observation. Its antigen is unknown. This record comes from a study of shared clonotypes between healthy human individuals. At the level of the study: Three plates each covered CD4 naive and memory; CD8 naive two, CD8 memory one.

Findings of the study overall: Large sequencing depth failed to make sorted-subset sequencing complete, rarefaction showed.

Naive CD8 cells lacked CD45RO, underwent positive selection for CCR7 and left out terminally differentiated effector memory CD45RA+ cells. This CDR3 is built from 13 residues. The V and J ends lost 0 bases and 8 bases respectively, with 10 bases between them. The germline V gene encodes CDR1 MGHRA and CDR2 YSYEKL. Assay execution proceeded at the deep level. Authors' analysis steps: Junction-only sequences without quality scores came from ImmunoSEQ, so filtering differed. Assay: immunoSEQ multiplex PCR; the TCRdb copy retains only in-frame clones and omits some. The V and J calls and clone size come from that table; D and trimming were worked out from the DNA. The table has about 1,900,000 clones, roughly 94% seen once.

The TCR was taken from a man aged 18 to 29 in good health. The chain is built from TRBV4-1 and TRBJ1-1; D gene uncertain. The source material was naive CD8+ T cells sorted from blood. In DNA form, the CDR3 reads TGCGCCAGCAGCCAAGATGGGCAGCCCGAAGCTTTCTTT. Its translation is CASSQDGQPEAFF.